The 21 T cell receptor beta chains given below trace back to one sample, sequenced in a study of blood T cell repertoires in COVID-19. Assay used: immunoSEQ multiplex PCR; TCRdb lists only in-frame clones, some missing. The sample consists of under 300,000 clones, more than 85% of them appearing once. The sample was peripheral blood. These receptors all come from a man between 18 and 29 years old with active or convalescent COVID-19.

V gene TRBV6-2 or TRBV6-3 combines with J gene TRBJ2-3, with 9 bases lining up with TRBD2. Trimming took 2 bases from V and 5 from J; bases not matched to a gene: 8. Germline CDR1 and CDR2: MNHEY and SVGEGT. CDR3 size: 16 residues. CDR3 coding DNA: TGTGCCAGCAGTTACGTGGCGGGAGGGCCAATAGATACGCAGTATTTT. Its protein product is CASSYVAGGPIDTQYF.

V is TRBV7-2 and J is TRBJ1-3; a possible D gene is TRBD1 (5 bases). Germline V gene lookup returns CDR1 SGHTA and CDR2 FQGNSA. V lost 3 bases, J lost 9 bases, and 12 bases lay in between. The CDR3 extends over 13 amino acids. Here the CDR3 reads CASSLGGFATIYF. The CDR3 DNA reads as TGTGCCAGCAGCTTGGGGGGTTTCGCCACCATATATTTT.

This clone came up many times. This rearrangement joins TRBV18 to TRBJ1-5, with D maybe TRBD1 (6 bases). The germline V gene encodes CDR1 KGHSH and CDR2 LQKENI. Deletions cut 5 bases from V and 0 bases from J, with 11 bases between. The CDR3 totals 15 residues. The chain's CDR3 is CASSGTFNSNQPQHF. In DNA form, the CDR3 reads TGTGCCAGCTCAGGGACATTTAATAGCAATCAGCCCCAGCATTTT.

This chain joins TRBV7-9 and TRBJ2-2, with TRBD1 matching 12 bases. The CDR3 covers 16 residues. Germline CDR1 SEHNR, CDR2 FQNEAQ (reference sequence). Losses at the gene ends were 1 base for V and 7 bases for J; bases not matched to a gene: 4. The CDR3 is CASSLEGQGALGELFF. DNA for the CDR3: TGTGCCAGCAGCTTAGAGGGACAGGGGGCCCTCGGGGAGCTGTTTTTT.

The chain joins TRBV30 to TRBJ1-4; perhaps TRBD1 as D (5 bases). V gave up 2 bases and J gave up 8 bases, with 15 bases separating them. This CDR3 comprises 14 residues. Per germline, CDR1 GTSNPN and CDR2 SVGIG (reference sequence). In DNA form, the CDR3 reads TGTGCCTGGAGTAAGAGGGGAGGGGACGAAAAACTGTTTTTT. This sequence encodes CAWSKRGGDEKLFF.

This chain connects TRBV6-2 or TRBV6-3 to TRBJ2-1, with TRBD2 matching over 9 bases. V lost 4 bases, J lost 5 bases, and 15 bases stayed unmatched. The CDR3 runs 18 residues. The germline CDR1 and CDR2 sequences are MNHEY and SVGEGT. The CDR3 coding sequence is TGTGCCAGCAGTTTTGAATCGGCCGCTAGCGGGATCAACAATGAGCAGTTCTTC. As protein: CASSFESAASGINNEQFF.

V is TRBV6-2 or TRBV6-3 and J is TRBJ2-7; 8 bases match TRBD1. Germline assignment: CDR1 MNHEY and CDR2 SVGEGT. The V gene end was trimmed by 4 bases and the J gene end by 1 base; junction bases not matched to a gene: 6. This CDR3 is built from 15 residues. The CDR3 loop is CASSSGTGSSYEQYF. Here the CDR3 DNA reads TGTGCCAGCAGTTCGGGGACAGGTTCGTCCTACGAGCAGTACTTC.

The sample holds one count of this clone. The chain links TRBV7-2 to TRBJ1-2; D is perhaps TRBD1 (6 bases). Germline CDR1 SGHTA, CDR2 FQGNSA. The CDR3 runs to 14 residues. Deletions cut 4 bases from V and 6 bases from J, with 15 bases between. The CDR3 is CASSSVDSFNGYTF. DNA of the CDR3: TGTGCCAGCAGCTCGGTGGACAGTTTCAATGGCTACACCTTC.

This sequence joins TRBV9 and TRBJ1-2; D is ambiguous. The CDR3 sequence is 11 residues long. Germline assignment: CDR1 SGDLS and CDR2 YYNGEE. V was clipped by 4 bases and J by 8 bases, with 9 bases between them. The CDR3 here is CASSLGGGYTF. The CDR3 region has the DNA TGTGCCAGCAGCCTCGGAGGGGGCTACACCTTC.

This chain uses TRBV7-2 with TRBJ2-7; D remains unclear. Germline V gene data show CDR1 as SGHTA and CDR2 as FQGNSA. The ends were cut back, 4 bases at V and 7 bases at J, with 17 bases in the middle. The CDR3 sequence is 14 residues long. CDR3 nucleotides: TGTGCCAGCAGCTCCCAGCCGGCTAGATGGGAGCAGTACTTC. Its protein product is CASSSQPARWEQYF.

V gene TRBV19 combines with J gene TRBJ2-3, with a weak D call TRBD1 (5 bases). Germline V gene data show CDR1 as LNHDA and CDR2 as SQIVND (reference sequence). Trimming stripped 3 bases from V and 5 bases from J, with 9 bases between. The CDR3 is 13 amino acids. The CDR3 here is CASSIWGKDTQYF. CDR3 nucleotides: TGTGCCAGTAGTATCTGGGGCAAAGATACGCAGTATTTT.

This clone was detected ten times or more. The chain combines TRBV6-5 with TRBJ2-6; D uncertain. Trimming cost V 3 bases and J 0 bases, with 3 bases left between them. Germline V gene data show CDR1 as MNHEY and CDR2 as SVGAGI. The CDR3 runs 14 residues. CDR3 DNA sequence: TGTGCCAGCAGTTATCGCTCTGGGGCCAACGTCCTGACTTTC. It codes for CASSYRSGANVLTF.

This chain connects TRBV7-9 to TRBJ2-2, with D tentatively TRBD1 (5 bases). This CDR3 region has 15 residues. Germline CDR1 and CDR2: SEHNR and FQNEAQ (reference sequence). V lost 0 bases, J lost 7 bases, and 12 bases lay in between. CDR3 protein: CASSLASGFGGELFF. CDR3 coding DNA: TGTGCCAGCAGCTTAGCTTCAGGGTTTGGCGGGGAGCTGTTTTTT.

The gene calls are TRBV7-8 and TRBJ2-3, with D maybe TRBD1 (6 bases). The CDR3 runs to 13 residues. Germline CDR1 and CDR2: SGHVS and FQNEAQ. Trimming removed 0 bases at V and 10 bases at J, with 11 bases between. The CDR3: CASSLAFGTPQYF. As DNA, the CDR3 is TGTGCCAGCAGCTTAGCGTTTGGGACACCGCAGTATTTT.

As DNA, the CDR3 is TGTGCCAGCGGACAGGGGAGTTTAGGCAATCAGCCCCAGCATTTT. As protein: CASGQGSLGNQPQHF. The gene calls are TRBV7-9 and TRBJ1-5; 9 bases fit TRBD1. Trimming took 8 bases from V and 2 from J; bases not matched to a gene: 7. Germline CDR1 is SEHNR and CDR2 is FQNEAQ (reference sequence). The CDR3 runs to 15 residues.

The chain recombines TRBV18 with TRBJ1-4; tentatively, D is TRBD1 (5 bases). The CDR3 length is 14 residues. Trimming took 3 bases from V and 7 from J, leaving 12 bases between them. The germline gives CDR1 KGHSH, CDR2 LQKENI. The CDR3 protein is CASSPQGGREKLFF. The CDR3 DNA sequence: TGTGCCAGCTCACCCCAGGGAGGGCGTGAAAAACTGTTTTTT.

The chain recombines TRBV12-3 or TRBV12-4 with TRBJ1-1; D not resolved. V was shortened by 5 bases and J by 1 base, with 8 bases between the two germline ends. This CDR3 comprises 13 residues. This CDR3 reads CASSDSSNTEAFF. CDR3 nucleotides: TGTGCCAGCAGTGACTCCTCGAACACTGAAGCTTTCTTT.

The chain combines TRBV24-1 with TRBJ2-7, with D uncertain. CDR1 and CDR2 from the germline V gene are KGHDR and SFDVKD. CDR3 length: 15 residues. The ends were cut back, 5 bases at V and 4 bases at J, with 17 bases in the middle. In DNA form, the CDR3 reads TGTGCCACCAGTGCCCCCGAGGCGGCAAGGTACGAGCAGTACTTC. Translation: CATSAPEAARYEQYF.

The J gene is TRBJ2-2, the V gene TRBV7-3, with D perhaps matching TRBD2 (5 bases). Germline V lookup: CDR1 SGHTA, CDR2 FQGTGA. Trimming left V 2 bases short and J 1 base short, with 5 bases between. The CDR3 length is 14 residues. As DNA, the CDR3 is TGTGCCAGCAGCTTAGGACTGAACACCGGGGAGCTGTTTTTT. This gives the protein CASSLGLNTGELFF.

The chain couples TRBV18 to TRBJ2-4; 8 bases agree with TRBD1. The ends lost 2 bases at V and 7 bases at J; junction bases unmatched: 10. The CDR3 is 16 residues long. Germline V gene sequence: CDR1 KGHSH, CDR2 LQKENI. The CDR3 sequence is CASSPLEWTGLNIQYF. The CDR3 DNA reads as TGTGCCAGCTCACCATTGGAATGGACAGGGTTGAACATTCAGTACTTC.

The rearrangement uses TRBV7-6 and TRBJ2-3, with 8 nucleotides matching TRBD2. The CDR3 has 14 residues. Germline V gene sequence: CDR1 SGHVS, CDR2 FNYEAQ. The ends lost 8 bases at V and 6 bases at J; junction bases unmatched: 10. The CDR3 nucleotides are TGTGCCAGCGGCTCCGGGGGGGGCGCCGATACGCAGTATTTT. Amino acid sequence: CASGSGGGADTQYF.